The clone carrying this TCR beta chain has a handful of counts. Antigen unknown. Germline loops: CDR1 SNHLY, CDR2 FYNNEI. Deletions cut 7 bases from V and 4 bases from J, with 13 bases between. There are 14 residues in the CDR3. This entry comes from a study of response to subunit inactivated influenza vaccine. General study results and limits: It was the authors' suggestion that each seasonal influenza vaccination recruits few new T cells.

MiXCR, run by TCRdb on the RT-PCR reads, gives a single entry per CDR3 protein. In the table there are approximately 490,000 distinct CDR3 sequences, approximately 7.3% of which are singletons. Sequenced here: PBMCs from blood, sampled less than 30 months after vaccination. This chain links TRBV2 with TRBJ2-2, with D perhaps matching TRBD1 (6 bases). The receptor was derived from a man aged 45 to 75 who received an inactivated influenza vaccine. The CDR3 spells CASTPEGVTGELFF. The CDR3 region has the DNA TGTGCCAGCACCCCCGAGGGGGTCACCGGGGAGCTGTTTTTT.